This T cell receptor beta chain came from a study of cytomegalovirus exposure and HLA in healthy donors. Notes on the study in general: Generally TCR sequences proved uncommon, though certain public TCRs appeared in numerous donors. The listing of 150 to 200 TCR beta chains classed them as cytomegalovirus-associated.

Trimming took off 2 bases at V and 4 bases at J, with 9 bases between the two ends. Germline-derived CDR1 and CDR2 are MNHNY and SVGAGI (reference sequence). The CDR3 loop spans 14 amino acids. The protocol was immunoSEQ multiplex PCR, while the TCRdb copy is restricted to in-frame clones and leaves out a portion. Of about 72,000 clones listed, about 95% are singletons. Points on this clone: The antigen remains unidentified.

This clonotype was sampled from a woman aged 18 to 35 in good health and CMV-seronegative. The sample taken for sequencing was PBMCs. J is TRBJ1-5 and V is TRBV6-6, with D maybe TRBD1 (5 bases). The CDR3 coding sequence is TGTGCCAGCAGTTACGGGGAGGGGAATCAGCCCCAGCATTTT. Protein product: CASSYGEGNQPQHF.